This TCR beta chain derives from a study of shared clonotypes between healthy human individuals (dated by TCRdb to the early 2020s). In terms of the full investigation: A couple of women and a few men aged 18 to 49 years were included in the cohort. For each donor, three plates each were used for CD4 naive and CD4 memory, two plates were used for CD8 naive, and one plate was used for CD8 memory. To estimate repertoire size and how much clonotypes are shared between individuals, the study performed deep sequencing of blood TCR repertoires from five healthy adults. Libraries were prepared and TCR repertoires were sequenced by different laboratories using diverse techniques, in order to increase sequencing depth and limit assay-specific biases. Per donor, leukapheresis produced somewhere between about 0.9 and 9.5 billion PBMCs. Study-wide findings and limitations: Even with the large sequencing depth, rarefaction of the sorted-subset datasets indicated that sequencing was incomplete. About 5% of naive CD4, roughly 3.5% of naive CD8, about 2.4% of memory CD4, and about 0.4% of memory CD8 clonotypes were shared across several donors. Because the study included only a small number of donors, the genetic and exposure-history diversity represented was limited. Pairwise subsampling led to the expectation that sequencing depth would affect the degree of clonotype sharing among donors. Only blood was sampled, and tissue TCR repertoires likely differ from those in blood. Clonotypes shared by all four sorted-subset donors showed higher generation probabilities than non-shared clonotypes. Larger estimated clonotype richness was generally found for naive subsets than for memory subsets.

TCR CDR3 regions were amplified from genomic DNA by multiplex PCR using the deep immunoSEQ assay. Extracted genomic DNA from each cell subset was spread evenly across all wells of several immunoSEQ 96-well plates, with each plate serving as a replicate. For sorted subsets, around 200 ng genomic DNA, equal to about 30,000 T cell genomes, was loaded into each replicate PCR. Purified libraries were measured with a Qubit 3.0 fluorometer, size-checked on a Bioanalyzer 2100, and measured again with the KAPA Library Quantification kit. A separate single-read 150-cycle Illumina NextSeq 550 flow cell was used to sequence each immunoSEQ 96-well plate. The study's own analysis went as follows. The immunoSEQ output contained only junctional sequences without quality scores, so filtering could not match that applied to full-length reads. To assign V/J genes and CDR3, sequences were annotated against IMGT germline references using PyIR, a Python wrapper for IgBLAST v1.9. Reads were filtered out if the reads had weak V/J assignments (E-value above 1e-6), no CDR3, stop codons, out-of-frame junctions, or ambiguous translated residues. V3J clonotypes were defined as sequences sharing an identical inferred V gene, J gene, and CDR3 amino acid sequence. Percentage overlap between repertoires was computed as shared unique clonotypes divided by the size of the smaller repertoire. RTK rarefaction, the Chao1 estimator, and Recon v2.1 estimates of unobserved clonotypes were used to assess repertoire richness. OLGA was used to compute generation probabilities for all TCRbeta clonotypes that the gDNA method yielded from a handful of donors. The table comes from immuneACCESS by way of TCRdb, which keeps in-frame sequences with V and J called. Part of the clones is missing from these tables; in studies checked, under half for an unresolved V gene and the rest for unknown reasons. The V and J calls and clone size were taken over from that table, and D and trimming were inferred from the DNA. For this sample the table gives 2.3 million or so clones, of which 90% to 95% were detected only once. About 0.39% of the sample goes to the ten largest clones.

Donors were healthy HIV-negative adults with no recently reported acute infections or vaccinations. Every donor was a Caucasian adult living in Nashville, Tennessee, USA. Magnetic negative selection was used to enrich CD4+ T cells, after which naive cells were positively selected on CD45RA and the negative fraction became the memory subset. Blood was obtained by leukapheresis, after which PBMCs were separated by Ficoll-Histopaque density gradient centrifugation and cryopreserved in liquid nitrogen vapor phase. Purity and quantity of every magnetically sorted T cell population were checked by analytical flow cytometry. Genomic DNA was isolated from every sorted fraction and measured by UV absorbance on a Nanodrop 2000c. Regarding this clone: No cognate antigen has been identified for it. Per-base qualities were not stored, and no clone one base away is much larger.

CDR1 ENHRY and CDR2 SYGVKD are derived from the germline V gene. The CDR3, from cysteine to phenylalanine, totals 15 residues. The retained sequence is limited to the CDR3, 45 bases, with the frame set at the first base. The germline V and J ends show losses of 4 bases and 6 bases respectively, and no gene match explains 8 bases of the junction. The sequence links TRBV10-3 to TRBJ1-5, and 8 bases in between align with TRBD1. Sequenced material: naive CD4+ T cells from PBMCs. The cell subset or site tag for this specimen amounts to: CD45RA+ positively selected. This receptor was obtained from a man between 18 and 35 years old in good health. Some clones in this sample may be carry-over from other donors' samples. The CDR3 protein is CAISGETGEGQPQHF. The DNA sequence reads TGTGCCATCAGTGGCGAGACAGGGGAGGGTCAGCCCCAGCATTTT.